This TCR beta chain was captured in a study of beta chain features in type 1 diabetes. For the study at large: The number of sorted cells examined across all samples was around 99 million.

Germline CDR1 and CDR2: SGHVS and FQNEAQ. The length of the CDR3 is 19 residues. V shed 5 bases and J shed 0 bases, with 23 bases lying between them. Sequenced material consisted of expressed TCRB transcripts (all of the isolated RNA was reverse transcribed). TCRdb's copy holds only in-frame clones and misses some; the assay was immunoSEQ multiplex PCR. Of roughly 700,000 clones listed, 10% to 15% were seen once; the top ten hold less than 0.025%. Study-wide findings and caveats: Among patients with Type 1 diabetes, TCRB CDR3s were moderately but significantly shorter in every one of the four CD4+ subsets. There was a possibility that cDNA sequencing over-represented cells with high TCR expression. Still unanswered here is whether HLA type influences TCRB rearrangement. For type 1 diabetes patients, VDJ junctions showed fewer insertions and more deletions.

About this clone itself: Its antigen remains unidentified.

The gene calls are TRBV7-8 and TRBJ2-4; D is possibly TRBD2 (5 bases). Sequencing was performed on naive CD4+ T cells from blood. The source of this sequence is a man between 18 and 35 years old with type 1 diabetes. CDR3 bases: TGTGCCAGCAGCCCCGAGTATATCCGAGGGCCTTTAGCCAAAAACATTCAGTACTTC. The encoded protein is CASSPEYIRGPLAKNIQYF.